This T cell receptor beta chain stems from a study of cytomegalovirus exposure and HLA in healthy donors. Study-wide background: The 120 or so validation repertoires used a platform that matched the one used for the approximately 700 first-cohort repertoires, as a later analysis reported.

The CDR3 sequence is 17 residues long. From germline, CDR1 is MNHEY and CDR2 SMNVEV (reference sequence). Trimming pared 3 bases from V and 0 bases from J, leaving 15 bases between. The assay was immunoSEQ multiplex PCR, and TCRdb's table has in-frame clones only and misses some. In the table there are about 250,000 clones, more than 75% of which are singletons. The clonotype was recovered from a young man in good health and CMV-seropositive. Source material: PBMCs. The V gene is TRBV27, the J gene TRBJ2-1; TRBD2 might be the D (6 bases). The CDR3 sequence is CASSFGLPGSSYNEQFF. The CDR3 DNA reads TGTGCCAGCAGTTTTGGACTACCCGGAAGCTCCTACAATGAGCAGTTCTTC.